This entry is about one T cell receptor (beta chain). The treatment was: about 20 received Ad26.COV2.S at low or high dose, single or two shots; 5 received placebo; per-sample allocation not given. Collection of samples fell on day 63 after the first vaccine or placebo injection. The CDR3 length is 16 residues. Germline V lookup: CDR1 SEHNR, CDR2 FQNEAQ (reference sequence). The V gene lost 5 bases and the J gene lost 0 bases, with 17 bases spanning the gap. Clones were sequenced by immunoSEQ multiplex PCR, and TCRdb holds only the in-frame ones, with some missing. The table records 300,000 to 350,000 clones, 86% of them present only once. The sample is drawn from a study of Ad26.COV2.S vaccination and SARS-CoV-2 variants.

The rearrangement joins TRBV7-9 to TRBJ2-7; D not resolved. The TCR comes from a person between 18 and 65 years old who received the Ad26.COV2.S COVID-19 vaccine or a placebo. The sample consisted of peripheral blood, taken in a trial of Ad26.COV2.S vaccine versus placebo. CDR3 loop: CASSPPGDGLSYEQYF. The CDR3 coding sequence is TGTGCCAGCAGCCCTCCAGGCGACGGCCTCTCCTACGAGCAGTACTTC.